This entry features one TCR beta chain sequence. This clone's antigen is unknown. Since a much larger clone is just one base distant, this may be a read error. The conserved phenylalanine or tryptophan is not found at the CDR3 terminus, so this likely reflects a read error. The library relied on 5' RACE. The listed sequencing device is Illumina MiSeq. During library preparation, unique molecular identifiers were attached to individual cDNA molecules so that TCRs could be counted quantitatively and reproducibly. The study's processing was this. Samples had a median of roughly 98,000 TCRs, with a range from about 23,224 to 750,000. V, J and CDR3 annotation of the TCR reads was performed with the Decombinator software suite. For PS versus PT1 abundance plots, all samples were subsampled to the same number of TCRs (28,000). Expanded TCRs were defined as absent before sensitization and observed at least eight times at the 2-week time point. TCRdb reprocessed the public reads (quality trimming at Q25 with fastp, clone calling with MiXCR) and kept in-frame beta chains. Every distinct CDR3 protein forms one entry, paired with its most common genes and DNA. TCRdb, rather than the study authors, made the V and J calls. The table for this sample lists under 85,000 distinct CDR3 sequences; more than 7% of them were counted only once. The biggest ten clones account for 2% to 2.5% of the sample.

The data were obtained in a study of human T cells and chemical hapten exposure (dated by TCRdb to 2020 to 2022). A note on the overall study: Libraries were pooled for sequencing, and per-sample TCR yields varied mainly because of small differences in library volumes within the pool. In alopecia patients, the study followed how the peripheral blood TCR repertoire changed in vivo over primary and secondary sensitization to diphenylcyclopropenone (DPC), a hapten. Each blood RNA sample was used to sequence both TCR alpha and TCR beta chains.

Total RNA was extracted from unfractionated whole blood that had been collected in Tempus Blood RNA tubes. Roughly five healthy volunteers acted as controls for TCR sequencing and had blood drawn at day 0, 2 weeks and 6 weeks. Study-level results and caveats: Repeated subsampling changed both the strength of the expansion versus patch-test correlation and the threshold at which that correlation became significant. No change with DPC sensitization was found in the number of TCRs above 1 in 1000 frequency, and no evidence of global repertoire structure alterations was found.

Compared with germline, V lacks 6 bases and J lacks 5 bases; bases without a gene match: 11. Taken from the germline V gene, the CDR1 and CDR2 loops are MNHEY and SVGAGI. The length of the CDR3 is 16 amino acids, counting both ends. Just the 48-base CDR3 DNA is kept, in frame starting at base 1. The receptor comes from a male donor in good health. The V gene is TRBV6-5 and the J gene is TRBJ2-2, and 8 bases in between align with TRBD2. The nucleotides read TGTGCCAGCAGCTACAACCCCGGGACTAGAACCGGGGAGCTGTTTTTG. This codes for CASSYNPGTRTGELFL.